This note documents a single T cell receptor (beta chain) sequence. This sample was included in a study of blood T cell repertoires in COVID-19. The wider study: Sites across the United States, Italy and Spain contributed samples from acute and convalescent COVID-19. T cells, B-cell-depleted T cells, or PBMCs provided the cDNA or gDNA that served as material.

Germline CDR1 MNHNY, CDR2 SVGAGI (reference sequence). The V and J ends lost 6 bases and 1 base, in that order; junction bases with no gene match: 8. The CDR3 runs 15 residues. Per the authors' pipeline: Estimation of nucleated cell counts was performed using reference gene primer amplification. Profiling relied on immunoSEQ multiplex PCR, and the TCRdb table lists in-frame clones only, not all of them. V and J calls and clone size are as listed in that table; D and trimming were resolved from the DNA. The data show 30,000 to 50,000 clones, about four fifths seen once. Material for sequencing was peripheral blood. This receptor was obtained from a man aged 70-80 years with acute or convalescent COVID-19. The rearrangement links TRBV6-6 to TRBJ1-1; 7 positions match TRBD1. CDR3 DNA: TGTGCCAGCAGCCAGGACAGGTGGGCGAACACTGAAGCTTTCTTT. Its translation is CASSQDRWANTEAFF.